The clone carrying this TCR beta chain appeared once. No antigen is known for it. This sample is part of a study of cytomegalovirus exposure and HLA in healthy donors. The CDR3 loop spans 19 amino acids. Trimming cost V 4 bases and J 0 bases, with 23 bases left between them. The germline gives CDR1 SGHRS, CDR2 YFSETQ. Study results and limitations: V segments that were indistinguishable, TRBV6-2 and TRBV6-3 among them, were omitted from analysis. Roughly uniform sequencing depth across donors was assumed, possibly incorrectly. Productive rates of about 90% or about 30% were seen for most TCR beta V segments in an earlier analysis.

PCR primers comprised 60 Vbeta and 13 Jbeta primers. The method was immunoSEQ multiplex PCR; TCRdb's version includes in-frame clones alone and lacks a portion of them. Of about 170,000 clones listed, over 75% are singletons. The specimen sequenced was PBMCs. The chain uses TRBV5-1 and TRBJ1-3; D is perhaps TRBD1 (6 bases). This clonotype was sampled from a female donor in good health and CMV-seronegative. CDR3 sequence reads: CASSPATGGARFSGNTIYF. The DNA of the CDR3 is TGCGCCAGCAGCCCAGCGACGGGGGGGGCAAGGTTCTCTGGAAACACCATATATTTT.